This TCR beta chain emerged from a study of T cells after yellow fever vaccination. Germline lookup yields CDR1 MRHNA and CDR2 SNTAGT. The ends were cut back, 1 base at V and 5 bases at J, with 14 bases in the middle. The CDR3 has 15 residues. Template switching by 5'RACE produced TCR cDNA, adding a universal primer site and UMIs. TCRdb called the 5' RACE reads again in MiXCR, with one record for every CDR3 protein. The data show some 300,000 distinct CDR3 sequences, under 9% seen once. Study-level results: At under 98% for CD4 and approximately 88% for CD8, most primary-vaccination clones showed up again after the booster.

Turning to this clonotype: The antigen is unknown.

The chain links TRBV6-4 to TRBJ1-2; weak D call: TRBD1 (5 bases). This sequence originates from a young man who received the YFV17D yellow fever vaccine. Sequencing was performed on CD4+ T cells sorted from PBMCs, taken 5 days after the yellow fever booster vaccination. The CDR3 sequence is CASSDLRGRGYGYTF. CDR3 nucleotides: TGTGCCAGCAGTGACTTAAGGGGCCGTGGGTATGGCTACACCTTC.